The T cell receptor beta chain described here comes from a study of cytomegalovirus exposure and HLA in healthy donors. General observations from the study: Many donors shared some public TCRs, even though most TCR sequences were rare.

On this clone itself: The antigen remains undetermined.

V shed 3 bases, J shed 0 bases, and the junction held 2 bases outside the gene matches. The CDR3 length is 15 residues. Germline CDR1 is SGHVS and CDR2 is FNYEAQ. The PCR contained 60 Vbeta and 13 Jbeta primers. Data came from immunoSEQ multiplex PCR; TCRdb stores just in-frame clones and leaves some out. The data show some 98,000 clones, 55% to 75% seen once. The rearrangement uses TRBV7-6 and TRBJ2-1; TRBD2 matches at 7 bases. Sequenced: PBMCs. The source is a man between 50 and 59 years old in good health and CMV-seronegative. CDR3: CASSFLAVSYNEQFF. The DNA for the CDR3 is TGTGCCAGCAGCTTCCTAGCGGTCTCCTACAATGAGCAGTTCTTC.